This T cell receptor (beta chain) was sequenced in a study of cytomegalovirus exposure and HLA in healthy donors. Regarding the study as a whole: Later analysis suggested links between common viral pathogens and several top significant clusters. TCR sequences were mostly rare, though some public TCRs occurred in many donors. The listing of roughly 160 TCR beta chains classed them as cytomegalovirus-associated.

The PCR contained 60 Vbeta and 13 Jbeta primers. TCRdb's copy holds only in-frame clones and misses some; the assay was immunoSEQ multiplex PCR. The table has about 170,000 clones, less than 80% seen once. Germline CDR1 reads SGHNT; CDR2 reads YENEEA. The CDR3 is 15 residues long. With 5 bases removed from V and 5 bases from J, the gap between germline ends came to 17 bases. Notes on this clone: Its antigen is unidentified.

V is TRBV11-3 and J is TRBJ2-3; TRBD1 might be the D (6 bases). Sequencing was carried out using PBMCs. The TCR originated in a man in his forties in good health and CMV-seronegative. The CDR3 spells CASSIQSTGKDTQYF. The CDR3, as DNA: TGTGCCAGCAGCATCCAATCGACAGGCAAAGATACGCAGTATTTT.